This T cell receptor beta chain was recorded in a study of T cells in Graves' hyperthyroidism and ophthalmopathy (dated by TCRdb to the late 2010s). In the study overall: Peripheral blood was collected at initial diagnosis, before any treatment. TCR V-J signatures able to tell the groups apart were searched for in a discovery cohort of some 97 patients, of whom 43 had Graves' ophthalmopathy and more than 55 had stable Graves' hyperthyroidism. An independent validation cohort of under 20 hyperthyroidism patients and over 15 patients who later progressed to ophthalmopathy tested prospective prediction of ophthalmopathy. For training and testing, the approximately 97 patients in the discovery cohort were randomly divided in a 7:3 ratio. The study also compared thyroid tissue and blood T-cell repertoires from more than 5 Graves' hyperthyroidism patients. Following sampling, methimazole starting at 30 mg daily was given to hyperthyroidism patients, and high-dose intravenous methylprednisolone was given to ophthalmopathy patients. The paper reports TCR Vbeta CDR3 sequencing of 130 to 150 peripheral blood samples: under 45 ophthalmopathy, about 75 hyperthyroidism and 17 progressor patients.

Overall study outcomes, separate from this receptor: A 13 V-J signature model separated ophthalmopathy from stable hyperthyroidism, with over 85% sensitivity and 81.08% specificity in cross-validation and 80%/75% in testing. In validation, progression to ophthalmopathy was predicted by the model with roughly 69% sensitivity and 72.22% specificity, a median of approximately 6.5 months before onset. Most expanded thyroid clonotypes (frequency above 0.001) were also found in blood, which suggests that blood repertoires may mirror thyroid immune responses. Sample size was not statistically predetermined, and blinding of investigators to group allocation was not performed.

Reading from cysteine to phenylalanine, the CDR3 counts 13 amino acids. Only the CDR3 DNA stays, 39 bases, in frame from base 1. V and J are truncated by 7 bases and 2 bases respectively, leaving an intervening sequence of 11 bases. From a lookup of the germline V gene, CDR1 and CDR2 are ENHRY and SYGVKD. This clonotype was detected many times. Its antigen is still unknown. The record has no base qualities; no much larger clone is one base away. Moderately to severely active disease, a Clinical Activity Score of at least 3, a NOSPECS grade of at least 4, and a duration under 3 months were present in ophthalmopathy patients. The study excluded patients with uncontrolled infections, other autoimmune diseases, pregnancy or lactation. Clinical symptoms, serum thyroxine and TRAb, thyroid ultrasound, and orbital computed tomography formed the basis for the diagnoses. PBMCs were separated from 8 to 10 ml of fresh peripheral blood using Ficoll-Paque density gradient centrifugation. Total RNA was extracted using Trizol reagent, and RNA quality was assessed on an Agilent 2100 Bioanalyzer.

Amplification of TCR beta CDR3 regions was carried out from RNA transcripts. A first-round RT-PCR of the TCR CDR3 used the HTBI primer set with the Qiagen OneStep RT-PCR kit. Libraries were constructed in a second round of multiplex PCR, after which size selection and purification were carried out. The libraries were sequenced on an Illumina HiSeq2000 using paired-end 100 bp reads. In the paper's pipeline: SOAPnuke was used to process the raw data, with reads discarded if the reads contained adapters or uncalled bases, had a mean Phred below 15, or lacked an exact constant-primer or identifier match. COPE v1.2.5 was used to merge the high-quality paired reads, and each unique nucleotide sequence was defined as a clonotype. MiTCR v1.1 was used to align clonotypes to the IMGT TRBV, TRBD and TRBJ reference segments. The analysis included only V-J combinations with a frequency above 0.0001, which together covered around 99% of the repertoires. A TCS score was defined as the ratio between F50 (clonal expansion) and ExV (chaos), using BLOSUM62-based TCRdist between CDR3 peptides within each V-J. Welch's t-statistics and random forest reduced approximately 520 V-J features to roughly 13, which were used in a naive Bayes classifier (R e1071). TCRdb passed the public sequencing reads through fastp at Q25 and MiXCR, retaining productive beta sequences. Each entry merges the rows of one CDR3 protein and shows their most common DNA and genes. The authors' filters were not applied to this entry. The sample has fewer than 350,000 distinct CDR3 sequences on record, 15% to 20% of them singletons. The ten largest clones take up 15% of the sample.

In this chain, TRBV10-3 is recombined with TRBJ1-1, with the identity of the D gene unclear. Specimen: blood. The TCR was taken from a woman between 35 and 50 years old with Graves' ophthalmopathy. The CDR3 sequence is CAIKAVVNTEAFF. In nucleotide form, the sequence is TGTGCCATCAAGGCTGTAGTTAACACTGAAGCTTTCTTT.